The T cell receptor beta chain described here comes from a study of cytomegalovirus exposure and HLA in healthy donors. This CDR3 has 17 amino acids. Germline V gene lookup returns CDR1 SGHRS and CDR2 YFSETQ. V lost 4 bases to trimming and J lost 7 bases; unmatched junction nucleotides: 8. Vbeta (60) and Jbeta (13) primers were used in the PCR. Original analysis: A follow-up analysis tallied about 80 million unique TCR beta chains, roughly 11 million shared. The protocol was immunoSEQ multiplex PCR, while the TCRdb copy is restricted to in-frame clones and leaves out a portion. V and J calls plus clone size are reproduced from that table; the DNA served to infer D and trimming. The sample includes around 74,000 clones, about 80% of them seen just once.

Material for sequencing was PBMCs. The TCR sequence derives from a man in his thirties or forties in good health and CMV-seronegative. This chain joins TRBV5-1 and TRBJ2-1, with TRBD2 matching 16 bases. This CDR3 is CASSLGLAGGPQNEQFF. The DNA for the CDR3 is TGCGCCAGCAGCCTGGGACTAGCGGGGGGGCCTCAGAATGAGCAGTTCTTC.